The present TCR beta chain was sequenced within a study of response to subunit inactivated influenza vaccine. TCRdb processed the RT-PCR reads anew with MiXCR; each CDR3 protein has one entry. This table holds about 570,000 distinct CDR3 sequences, approximately 11% found once. Broader study findings: Each seasonal influenza vaccination, the authors suggested, recruits few new T cells.

This clonotype was counted between two and nine times. The antigen is not known. This sample was also put to use in a study of T cells expressing NK-cell markers. From that paper: cDNA encoding TCR beta was synthesized via 5'RACE template switching incorporating UMIs. Restriction of the sorted population to alpha-beta TCR T cells was achieved in several experiments with an anti-gamma-delta TCR antibody. For a handful of donors, these clonotypes were likewise the leading ones in the CD3+CD56-NKG2C+ fraction.

The sequencing used PBMCs from blood, collected on the day of vaccination. The origin of this receptor is a man aged 45-65 years who received an inactivated influenza vaccine.

The CDR3 nucleotides are TGTGCCTGGAGGAAGACTAGCTACAATGAGCAGTTCTTC. Its protein product is CAWRKTSYNEQFF. The genes are TRBV30 and TRBJ2-1, with a weak D call TRBD2 (6 bases). The CDR3 loop spans 13 amino acids. Germline V gene sequence: CDR1 GTSNPN, CDR2 SVGIG (reference sequence). V was cut by 3 bases and J by 3 bases, with 9 bases left in between.